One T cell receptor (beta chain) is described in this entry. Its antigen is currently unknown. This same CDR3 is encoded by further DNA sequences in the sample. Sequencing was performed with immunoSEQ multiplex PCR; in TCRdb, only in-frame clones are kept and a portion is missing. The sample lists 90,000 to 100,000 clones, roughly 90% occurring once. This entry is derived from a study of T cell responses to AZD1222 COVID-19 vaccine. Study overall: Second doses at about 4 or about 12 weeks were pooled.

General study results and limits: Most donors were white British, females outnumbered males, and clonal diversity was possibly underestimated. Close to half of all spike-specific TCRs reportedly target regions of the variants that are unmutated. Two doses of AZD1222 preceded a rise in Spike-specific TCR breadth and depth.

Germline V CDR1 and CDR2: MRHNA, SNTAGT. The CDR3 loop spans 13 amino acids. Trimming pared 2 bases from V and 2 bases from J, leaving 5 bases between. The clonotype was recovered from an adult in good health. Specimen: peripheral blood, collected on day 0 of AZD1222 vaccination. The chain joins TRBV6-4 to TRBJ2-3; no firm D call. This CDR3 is CASSDRVTDTQYF. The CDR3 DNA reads TGTGCCAGCAGTGACAGGGTCACAGATACGCAGTATTTT.